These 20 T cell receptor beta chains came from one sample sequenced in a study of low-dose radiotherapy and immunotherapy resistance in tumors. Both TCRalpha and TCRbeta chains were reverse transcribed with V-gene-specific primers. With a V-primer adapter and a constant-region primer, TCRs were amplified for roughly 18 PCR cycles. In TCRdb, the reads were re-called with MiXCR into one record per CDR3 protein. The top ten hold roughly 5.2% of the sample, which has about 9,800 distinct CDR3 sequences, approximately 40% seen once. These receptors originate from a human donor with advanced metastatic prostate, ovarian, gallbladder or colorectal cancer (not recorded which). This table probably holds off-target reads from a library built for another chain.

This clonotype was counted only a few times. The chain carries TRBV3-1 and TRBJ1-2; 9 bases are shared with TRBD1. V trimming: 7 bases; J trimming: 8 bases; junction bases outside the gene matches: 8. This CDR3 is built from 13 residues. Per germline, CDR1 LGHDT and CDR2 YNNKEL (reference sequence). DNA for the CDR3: TGTGCCAGCACCCCGGGACAGGGACGCGGCTACACCTTC. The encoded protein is CASTPGQGRGYTF.

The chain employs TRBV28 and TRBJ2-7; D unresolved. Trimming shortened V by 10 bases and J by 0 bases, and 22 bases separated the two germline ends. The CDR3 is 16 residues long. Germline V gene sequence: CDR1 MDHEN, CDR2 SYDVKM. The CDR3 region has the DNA TGTGCCACATCACGAGTGGACGGACCTCACTCCTACGAGCAGTACTTC. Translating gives CATSRVDGPHSYEQYF.

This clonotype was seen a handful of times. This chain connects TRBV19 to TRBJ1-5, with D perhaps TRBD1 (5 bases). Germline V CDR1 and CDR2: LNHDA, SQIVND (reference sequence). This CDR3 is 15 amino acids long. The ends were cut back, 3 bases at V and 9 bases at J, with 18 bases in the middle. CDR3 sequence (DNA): TGTGCCAGTAGTATGGGACGGCAAGGCGAGGTGCCCCAGCATTTT. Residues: CASSMGRQGEVPQHF.

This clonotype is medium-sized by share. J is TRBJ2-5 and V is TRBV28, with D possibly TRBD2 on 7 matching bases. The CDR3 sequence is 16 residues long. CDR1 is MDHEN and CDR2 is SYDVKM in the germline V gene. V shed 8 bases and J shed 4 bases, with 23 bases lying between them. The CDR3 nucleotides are TGTGCCAGCTCGCCCGGGGGGCGGTCAGTTGCAGAGACCCAGTACTTC. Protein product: CASSPGGRSVAETQYF.

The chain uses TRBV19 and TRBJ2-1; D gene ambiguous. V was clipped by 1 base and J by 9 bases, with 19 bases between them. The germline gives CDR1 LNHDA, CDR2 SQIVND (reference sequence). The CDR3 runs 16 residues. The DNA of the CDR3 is TGTGCCAGTAGTATAGGCCTTTCCCCACAATTTTTTGAGCAGTTCTTC. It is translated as CASSIGLSPQFFEQFF.

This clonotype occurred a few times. The CDR3 nucleotides are TGCAGCGTTGCTGCGGGGACGGGAGAGACCCAGTACTTC. Its translation: CSVAAGTGETQYF. The J gene is TRBJ2-5, the V gene TRBV29-1, with a weak D call TRBD2 (6 bases). V was cut by 4 bases and J by 4 bases, with 13 bases left in between. Germline CDR1 is SQVTM and CDR2 is ANQGSEA. This CDR3 is 13 amino acids long.

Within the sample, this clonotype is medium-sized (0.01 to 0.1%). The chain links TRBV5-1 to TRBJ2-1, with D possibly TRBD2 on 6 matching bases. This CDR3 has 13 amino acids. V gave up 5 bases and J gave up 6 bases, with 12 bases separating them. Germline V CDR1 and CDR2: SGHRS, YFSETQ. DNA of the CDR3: TGCGCCAGCAGGAGCGGGTTCGGCAATGAGCAGTTCTTC. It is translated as CASRSGFGNEQFF. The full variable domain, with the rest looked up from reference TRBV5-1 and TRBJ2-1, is KAGVTQTPRYLIKTRGQQVTLSCSPISGHRSVSWYQQTPGQGLQFLFEYFSETQRNKGNFPGRFSGRQFSNSRSEMNVSTLELGDSALYLCASRSGFGNEQFFGPGTRLTVL.

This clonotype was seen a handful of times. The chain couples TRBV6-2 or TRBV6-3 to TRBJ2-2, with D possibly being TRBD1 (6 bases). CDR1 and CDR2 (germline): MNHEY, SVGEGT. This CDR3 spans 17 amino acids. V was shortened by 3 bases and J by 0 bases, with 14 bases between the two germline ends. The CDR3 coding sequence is TGTGCCAGCAGTTATCCAAGGGACACCCCGAACACCGGGGAGCTGTTTTTT. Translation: CASSYPRDTPNTGELFF.

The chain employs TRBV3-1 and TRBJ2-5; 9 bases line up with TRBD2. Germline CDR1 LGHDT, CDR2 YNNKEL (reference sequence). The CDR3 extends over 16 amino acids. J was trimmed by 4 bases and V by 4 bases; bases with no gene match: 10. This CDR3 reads CASSRRTAGGRETQYF. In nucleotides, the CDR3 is TGTGCCAGCAGCCGTCGAACAGCGGGGGGCCGAGAGACCCAGTACTTC.

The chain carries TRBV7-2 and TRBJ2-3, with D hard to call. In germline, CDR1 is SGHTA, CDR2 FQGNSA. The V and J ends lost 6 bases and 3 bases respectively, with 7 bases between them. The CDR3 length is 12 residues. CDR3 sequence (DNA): TGTGCCAGCAGTTCCCTGACAGATACGCAGTATTTT. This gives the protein CASSSLTDTQYF.

The CDR3 is CASSQGQGYQETQYF. The CDR3 DNA reads as TGTGCCAGCAGCCAGGGACAGGGGTACCAAGAGACCCAGTACTTC. V gene TRBV2 combines with J gene TRBJ2-5, with 10 bases fitting TRBD1. V lost 6 bases to trimming and J lost 0 bases; unmatched junction nucleotides: 4. In germline, CDR1 is SNHLY, CDR2 FYNNEI. The CDR3 sequence is 15 residues long. The whole variable domain, filled in from reference TRBV2 and TRBJ2-5, reads EPEVTQTPSHQVTQMGQEVILRCVPISNHLYFYWYRQILGQKVEFLVSFYNNEISEKSEIFDDQFSVERPDGSNFTLKIRSTKLEDSAMYFCASSQGQGYQETQYFGPGTRLLVL.

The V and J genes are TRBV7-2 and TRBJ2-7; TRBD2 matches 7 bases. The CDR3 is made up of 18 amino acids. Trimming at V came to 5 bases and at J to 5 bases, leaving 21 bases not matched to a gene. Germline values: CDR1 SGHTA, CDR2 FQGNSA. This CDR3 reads CASSPAPYRTRSGHEQYF. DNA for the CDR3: TGTGCCAGCAGCCCAGCGCCGTATCGGACTAGGAGTGGCCACGAGCAGTACTTC.

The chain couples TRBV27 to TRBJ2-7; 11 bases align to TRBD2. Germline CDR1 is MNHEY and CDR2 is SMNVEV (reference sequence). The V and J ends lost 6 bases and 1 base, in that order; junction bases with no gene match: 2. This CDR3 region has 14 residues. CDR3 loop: CASSPSGRSYEQYF. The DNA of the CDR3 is TGTGCCAGCAGCCCTAGCGGGAGGTCCTACGAGCAGTACTTC.

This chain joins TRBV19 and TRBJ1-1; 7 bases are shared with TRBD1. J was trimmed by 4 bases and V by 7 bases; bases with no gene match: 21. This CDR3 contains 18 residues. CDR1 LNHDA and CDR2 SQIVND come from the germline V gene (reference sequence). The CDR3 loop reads CASMTLSRGLLKGTEAFF. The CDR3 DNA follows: TGTGCCAGTATGACCCTATCTAGGGGGCTTCTCAAGGGCACTGAAGCTTTCTTT.

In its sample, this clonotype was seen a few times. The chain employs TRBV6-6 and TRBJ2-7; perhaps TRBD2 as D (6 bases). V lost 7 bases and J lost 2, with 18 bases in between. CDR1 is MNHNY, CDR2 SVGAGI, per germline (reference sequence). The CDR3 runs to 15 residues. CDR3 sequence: CASTTSGTAPYEQYF. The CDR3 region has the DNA TGTGCCAGCACGACTTCCGGGACTGCACCCTACGAGCAGTACTTC.

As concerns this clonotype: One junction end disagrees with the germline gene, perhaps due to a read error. CDR3 loop: CASSLERAYGQYF. The CDR3 DNA is TGTGCCAGCAGCTTAGAAAGGGCCTACGGGCAGTACTTC. This chain joins TRBV13 and TRBJ2-7; D unresolved. Germline V gives CDR1 PRHDT, CDR2 FYEKMQ (reference sequence). The CDR3 has 13 amino acids. The variable domain in full, with the rest retrieved from reference TRBV13 and TRBJ2-7, is AAGVIQSPRHLIKEKRETATLKCYPIPRHDTVYWYQQGPGQDPQFLISFYEKMQSDKGSIPDRFSAQQFSDYHSELNMSSLELGDSALYFCASSLERAYGQYFGPGTRLTVT.

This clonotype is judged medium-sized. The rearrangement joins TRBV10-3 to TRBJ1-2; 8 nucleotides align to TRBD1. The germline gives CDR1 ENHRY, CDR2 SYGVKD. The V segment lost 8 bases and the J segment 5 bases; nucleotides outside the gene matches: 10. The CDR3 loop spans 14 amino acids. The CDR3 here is CAIGPGGPNYGYTF. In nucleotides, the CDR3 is TGTGCCATCGGACCAGGGGGCCCCAATTATGGCTACACCTTC.

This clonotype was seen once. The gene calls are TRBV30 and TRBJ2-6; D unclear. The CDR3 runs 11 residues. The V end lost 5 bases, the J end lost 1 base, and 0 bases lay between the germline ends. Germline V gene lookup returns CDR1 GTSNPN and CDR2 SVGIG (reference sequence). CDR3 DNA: TGTGCCTGGTCTGGGGCCAACGTCCTGACTTTC. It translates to CAWSGANVLTF.

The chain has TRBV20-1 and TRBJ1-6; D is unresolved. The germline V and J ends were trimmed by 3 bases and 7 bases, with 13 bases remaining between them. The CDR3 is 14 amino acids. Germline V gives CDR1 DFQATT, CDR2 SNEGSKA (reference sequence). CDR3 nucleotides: TGCAGTGCTAGGGTGGCCACGCTCAATTCACCCCTCCACTTT. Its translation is CSARVATLNSPLHF.

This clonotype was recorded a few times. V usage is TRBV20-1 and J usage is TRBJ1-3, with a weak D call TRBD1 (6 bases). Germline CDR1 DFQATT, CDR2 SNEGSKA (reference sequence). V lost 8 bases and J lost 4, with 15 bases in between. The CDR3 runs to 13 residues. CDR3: CSSYRGGGNTIYF. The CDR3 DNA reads TGCAGTTCTTATCGGGGGGGCGGAAACACCATATATTTT.